What follows are 6 T cell receptor beta chains derived from one specimen sequenced in a study of vaccination effects on CD4 cells after COVID-19. These receptors' antigens are unknown. The assay was immunoSEQ multiplex PCR, and TCRdb's table has in-frame clones only and misses some. The data contain about 46,000 clones, 65% to 75% of them singletons. Subsequent to a culture period of approximately 11 days, CD4+ T cells were isolated. The person's infection with SARS-CoV-2, confirmed by PCR, took place between March and December 2020. Two-dose vaccination with either BNT162b2 or mRNA-1273 was given to the participants. The sample here was CD4+ T cells from PBMCs cultured without peptide, taken after COVID-19 vaccination. These receptors were taken from a human donor who had a prior SARS-CoV-2 infection.

This chain joins TRBV5-1 and TRBJ2-6, with TRBD2 matching over 7 bases. The junction had 8 bases not matched to a gene; V was cut back by 7 bases and J by 4 bases. CDR1 is SGHRS and CDR2 is YFSETQ in the germline V gene. This CDR3 region has 15 residues. In DNA form, the CDR3 reads TGCGCCAGCGGGGGGGAAGGTTCCGGGGCCAACGTCCTGACTTTC. Translation gives CASGGEGSGANVLTF.

In its sample, this clone was seen once. The chain uses TRBV11-3 and TRBJ2-7, with a possible D match to TRBD2 (7 bases). Germline values: CDR1 SGHNT, CDR2 YENEEA. The CDR3 loop spans 15 amino acids. V was clipped by 0 bases and J by 2 bases, with 11 bases between them. The CDR3: CASSLEGGAAYEQYF. For the CDR3, the DNA is TGTGCCAGCAGCTTAGAAGGGGGGGCGGCCTACGAGCAGTACTTC.

The gene calls are TRBV4-1 and TRBJ2-7; 12 positions match TRBD1. Trimming cost V 0 bases and J 10 bases; bases outside gene matches: 10. The germline CDR1 and CDR2 sequences are MGHRA and YSYEKL. This CDR3 has 16 amino acids. CDR3 in amino acids: CASSQDRDRGRSVQYF. The CDR3 DNA reads as TGCGCCAGCAGCCAAGATAGGGACAGGGGGCGGTCGGTTCAGTACTTC.

J is TRBJ1-4 and V is TRBV7-9, with no clear D. The germline V gene has CDR1 SEHNR and CDR2 FQNEAQ (reference sequence). The CDR3 totals 14 residues. V was cut by 1 base and J by 4 bases, with 7 bases left in between. DNA for the CDR3: TGTGCCAGCAGCTTAGTCGGAAATAATGAAAAACTGTTTTTT. This translates into CASSLVGNNEKLFF. Variable domain in full (rest from reference TRBV7-9 and TRBJ1-4): DTGVSQNPRHKITKRGQNVTFRCDPISEHNRLYWYRQTLGQGPEFLTYFQNEAQLEKSRLLSDRFSAERPKGSFSTLEIQRTEQGDSAMYLCASSLVGNNEKLFFGSGTQLSVL.

The chain links TRBV11-3 to TRBJ2-1; D not resolved. This CDR3 spans 14 amino acids. Looked up from germline, CDR1 is SGHNT and CDR2 is YENEEA. V gave up 2 bases and J gave up 0 bases, with 5 bases separating them. The CDR3 nucleotides read TGTGCCAGCAGCTTAACCAGCTCCTACAATGAGCAGTTCTTC. This gives the protein CASSLTSSYNEQFF. Filled out from reference TRBV11-3 and TRBJ2-1, the complete variable domain reads EAGVVQSPRYKIIEKKQPVAFWCNPISGHNTLYWYLQNLGQGPELLIRYENEEAVDDSQLPKDRFSAERLKGVDSTLKIQPAELGDSAVYLCASSLTSSYNEQFFGPGTRLTVL.

In its sample, this clone was seen once. The chain combines TRBV2 with TRBJ2-3; weak D call: TRBD2 (5 bases). The V gene's germline CDR1 is SNHLY and CDR2 FYNNEI. The CDR3 is 13 amino acids. V dropped 6 bases and J dropped 3 bases, with 10 bases sitting between them. The CDR3 protein is CASRAPGTDTQYF. CDR3 sequence (DNA): TGTGCCAGCAGAGCCCCGGGGACAGATACGCAGTATTTT.